A single sample is the source of the 23 T cell receptor beta chains below, sequenced in a study of cytomegalovirus exposure and HLA in healthy donors. The PCR was carried out with 60 Vbeta primers and 13 Jbeta primers. Method: immunoSEQ multiplex PCR; TCRdb's copy keeps in-frame clones and lacks some. The sample includes around 150,000 clones, around four fifths seen only once; the top ten take around 3.7%. The sequenced sample consisted of PBMCs. These receptors came from a male donor in good health and CMV-seronegative.

The V and J genes are TRBV9 and TRBJ1-1; D not resolved. This CDR3 is built from 13 residues. CDR1 and CDR2 (germline): SGDLS, YYNGEE. V lost 8 bases to trimming and J lost 1 base, with 12 bases between them. The CDR3 DNA reads TGTGCCAGTTCGCGACGGGGGAACACTGAAGCTTTCTTT. This translates into CASSRRGNTEAFF.

The chain links TRBV6-6 to TRBJ1-1, with a weak D call TRBD1 (6 bases). V gave up 2 bases and J gave up 8 bases, with 12 bases separating them. The V gene's germline CDR1 is MNHNY and CDR2 SVGAGI (reference sequence). The CDR3 is 13 residues long. The CDR3 nucleotides read TGTGCCAGCAGTTACCCAGGGGCTGAAGAAGCTTTCTTT. It encodes CASSYPGAEEAFF.

The chain combines TRBV7-2 with TRBJ2-7; 9 bases are shared with TRBD2. The CDR3 sequence is 16 residues long. Per the germline V gene, CDR1 is SGHTA and CDR2 is FQGNSA. V shed 6 bases and J 0 bases; nucleotides not matched to a gene: 9. CDR3 loop: CASSHLAGPPSYEQYF. The CDR3 DNA is TGTGCCAGCAGTCACCTAGCGGGGCCCCCCTCCTACGAGCAGTACTTC.

CDR3: CASRAETVLSGELFF. The CDR3 DNA follows: TGTGCCAGCAGGGCGGAAACGGTTCTTTCGGGGGAGCTGTTTTTT. The chain has TRBV7-6 and TRBJ2-2; D unresolved. This CDR3 comprises 15 residues. Germline loops: CDR1 SGHVS, CDR2 FNYEAQ. V lost 6 bases to trimming and J lost 8 bases, with 19 bases between them.

The CDR3 is CASSQTDYSYEQYF. Written as DNA, the CDR3 is TGTGCCAGCAGCCAGACAGATTATTCCTACGAGCAGTACTTC. The chain combines TRBV4-2 with TRBJ2-7; the D gene is possibly TRBD1 (5 bases). In germline, CDR1 is LGHNA, CDR2 YNFKEQ. The CDR3 runs to 14 residues. V gave up 3 bases and J gave up 1 base, with 10 bases separating them.

The chain employs TRBV27 and TRBJ2-7, with 7 bases matching TRBD1. From germline, CDR1 is MNHEY and CDR2 SMNVEV (reference sequence). V lost 7 bases and J lost 0; bases outside the gene matches: 6. The CDR3 has 14 amino acids. CDR3 nucleotides: TGTGCCAGCACTCCGGACAGGAGCTCCTACGAGCAGTACTTC. Translating gives CASTPDRSSYEQYF.

The chain couples TRBV6-6 to TRBJ1-1; D ambiguous. V gave up 7 bases and J gave up 6 bases, with 9 bases separating them. The CDR3 runs 11 residues. Per the germline V gene, CDR1 is MNHNY and CDR2 is SVGAGI (reference sequence). This CDR3 reads CASMGGAEAFF. As DNA, the CDR3 is TGTGCCAGCATGGGAGGAGCTGAAGCTTTCTTT.

This clone was detected only once. V usage is TRBV19 and J usage is TRBJ2-7; D may be TRBD2 (5 bases). The CDR3 extends over 14 amino acids. Trimming pared 3 bases from V and 2 bases from J, leaving 11 bases between. Per germline, CDR1 LNHDA and CDR2 SQIVND (reference sequence). CDR3 sequence reads: CASSILGETYEQYF. CDR3 in DNA: TGTGCCAGTAGTATCCTCGGGGAGACCTACGAGCAGTACTTC. Supplemented by reference TRBV19 and TRBJ2-7, the full variable domain reads DGGITQSPKYLFRKEGQNVTLSCEQNLNHDAMYWYRQDPGQGLRLIYYSQIVNDFQKGDIAEGYSVSREKKESFPLTVTSAQKNPTAFYLCASSILGETYEQYFGPGTRLTVT.

The rearrangement uses TRBV7-6 and TRBJ1-1, with TRBD1 matching over 8 bases. The CDR3 consists of 15 residues. The germline V gene encodes CDR1 SGHVS and CDR2 FNYEAQ. Germline trimming cut 5 bases from V and 4 bases from J; bases unmatched to any gene: 9. In DNA, the CDR3 is TGTGCCAGCAGCCCCGGGACAGGAGCGTCCACTGAAGCTTTCTTT. Translating it yields CASSPGTGASTEAFF.

This clone came up a few times. The chain couples TRBV19 to TRBJ2-7, with D uncertain. CDR3 length: 14 residues. The germline CDR1 and CDR2 sequences are LNHDA and SQIVND (reference sequence). V dropped 5 bases and J dropped 4 bases, with 15 bases sitting between them. For the CDR3, the DNA is TGTGCCAGTAGTCTAACGGCAGGATTTTACGAGCAGTACTTC. Translation: CASSLTAGFYEQYF. The full variable domain, in which reference TRBV19 and TRBJ2-7 provide the parts outside the CDR3, is DGGITQSPKYLFRKEGQNVTLSCEQNLNHDAMYWYRQDPGQGLRLIYYSQIVNDFQKGDIAEGYSVSREKKESFPLTVTSAQKNPTAFYLCASSLTAGFYEQYFGPGTRLTVT.

The V and J genes are TRBV7-9 and TRBJ2-1; the match to TRBD2 covers 7 bases. The CDR3 contains 11 residues. CDR1 SEHNR and CDR2 FQNEAQ come from the germline V gene (reference sequence). V lost 5 bases and J lost 9; bases outside the gene matches: 1. In DNA, the CDR3 is TGTGCCAGCAGCGGGGGGGGTGAGCAGTTCTTC. Protein product: CASSGGGEQFF. The full variable domain, completed using reference TRBV7-9 and TRBJ2-1, is DTGVSQNPRHKITKRGQNVTFRCDPISEHNRLYWYRQTLGQGPEFLTYFQNEAQLEKSRLLSDRFSAERPKGSFSTLEIQRTEQGDSAMYLCASSGGGEQFFGPGTRLTVL.

The chain uses TRBV4-1 and TRBJ1-2; 8 bases align to TRBD1. Germline V gene lookup returns CDR1 MGHRA and CDR2 YSYEKL. V lost 4 bases and J lost 6; bases outside the gene matches: 10. The CDR3 extends over 15 amino acids. Written as DNA, the CDR3 is TGCGCCAGCAGCCTTACGCGACAGGGGCTCGATGGCTACACCTTC. Protein sequence: CASSLTRQGLDGYTF.

J is TRBJ2-1 and V is TRBV28; no firm D call. V lost 5 bases and J lost 9, with 14 bases in between. The CDR3 runs to 13 residues. The germline V gene encodes CDR1 MDHEN and CDR2 SYDVKM. CDR3 coding DNA: TGTGCCAGCAGTAAATTAGACTCCCCTGAGCAGTTCTTC. It yields the protein CASSKLDSPEQFF.

The chain carries TRBV27 and TRBJ2-1, with TRBD2 as a possible D gene (5 bases). The V end was cut by 5 bases, the J end by 6 bases, with 14 bases between. CDR1 is MNHEY and CDR2 is SMNVEV in the germline V gene (reference sequence). The length of the CDR3 is 14 residues. The CDR3 bases are TGTGCCAGCAGTCTTAGCGCCCTAGGCAATGAGCAGTTCTTC. Translating gives CASSLSALGNEQFF.

The V and J genes are TRBV7-6 and TRBJ1-4, with a tentative D call TRBD1 (5 bases). Germline values: CDR1 SGHVS, CDR2 FNYEAQ. There are 15 residues in the CDR3. The V end was cut by 2 bases, the J end by 6 bases, with 13 bases between. CDR3 DNA sequence: TGTGCCAGCAGCTTACAGGGTAGTCGATATGAAAAACTGTTTTTT. Protein sequence: CASSLQGSRYEKLFF.

The chain is built from TRBV18 and TRBJ2-3, with 8 bases matching TRBD2. CDR3 size: 15 residues. Germline V lookup: CDR1 KGHSH, CDR2 LQKENI. Trimming took 6 bases from V and 4 from J; bases not matched to a gene: 9. The CDR3 reads CASSHPGLVPDTQYF. CDR3 DNA sequence: TGTGCCAGCTCTCATCCGGGACTAGTCCCAGATACGCAGTATTTT.

In this sample, this clone turned up once. The V call is TRBV7-9, the J call TRBJ1-6; D remains ambiguous. Trimming pared 5 bases from V and 9 bases from J, leaving 17 bases between. Germline V lookup: CDR1 SEHNR, CDR2 FQNEAQ (reference sequence). The CDR3 contains 15 residues. The CDR3 reads CASSPASGPGSPLHF. DNA of the CDR3: TGTGCCAGCAGCCCTGCGAGTGGGCCCGGTTCACCCCTCCACTTT.

This chain uses TRBV6-5 with TRBJ1-1, with D possibly being TRBD1 (5 bases). The germline gives CDR1 MNHEY, CDR2 SVGAGI. The length of the CDR3 is 14 residues. Deletions cut 2 bases from V and 1 base from J, with 8 bases between. CDR3 loop: CASSYRGGNTEAFF. The CDR3 coding sequence is TGTGCCAGCAGTTACCGGGGGGGGAACACTGAAGCTTTCTTT.

The chain combines TRBV15 with TRBJ2-7; the match to TRBD1 covers 11 bases. Germline V lookup: CDR1 LNHNV, CDR2 YYDKDF (reference sequence). This CDR3 contains 16 residues. Germline trimming cut 3 bases from V and 6 bases from J; bases unmatched to any gene: 10. CDR3: CATSRADGGQGGEQYF. CDR3 nucleotides: TGTGCCACCAGCAGGGCCGATGGGGGACAGGGGGGCGAGCAGTACTTC.

The chain links TRBV13 to TRBJ2-3, with D maybe TRBD1 (6 bases). This CDR3 is 18 amino acids long. CDR1 and CDR2 from the germline V gene are PRHDT and FYEKMQ (reference sequence). Trimming left V 4 bases short and J 0 bases short, with 20 bases between. The CDR3 region has the DNA TGTGCCAGCAGCTCCCGATACCGAACAGGGCTTAGCACAGATACGCAGTATTTT. Translation: CASSSRYRTGLSTDTQYF.

This clone is a singleton in its sample. V usage is TRBV5-1 and J usage is TRBJ2-4; 8 bases are shared with TRBD1. The V and J ends lost 5 bases and 7 bases, in that order; junction bases with no gene match: 14. CDR1 is SGHRS and CDR2 is YFSETQ in the germline V gene. This CDR3 region has 16 residues. The CDR3: CASRPLMTGDPNIQYF. The CDR3 DNA reads as TGCGCCAGCAGGCCTTTAATGACAGGGGACCCGAACATTCAGTACTTC. The full variable domain, its missing parts supplied by reference TRBV5-1 and TRBJ2-4, is KAGVTQTPRYLIKTRGQQVTLSCSPISGHRSVSWYQQTPGQGLQFLFEYFSETQRNKGNFPGRFSGRQFSNSRSEMNVSTLELGDSALYLCASRPLMTGDPNIQYFGAGTRLSVL.

This clone was picked up one time. V gene TRBV6-5 combines with J gene TRBJ2-1, with 12 bases identical to TRBD2. The V gene's germline CDR1 is MNHEY and CDR2 SVGAGI. The CDR3 is made up of 14 amino acids. After removal of 5 bases from V and 9 bases from J, the junction contained 5 bases not matched to a gene. CDR3 region: CASSPRTSGIEQFF. The CDR3 bases are TGTGCCAGCAGTCCTAGGACTAGCGGGATTGAGCAGTTCTTC.

The V and J genes are TRBV7-2 and TRBJ1-3; 8 bases are a match to TRBD1. CDR3 length equals 16 residues. The J segment lost 1 base and the V segment lost 5 bases, leaving 7 bases of the junction unmatched. The germline V gene encodes CDR1 SGHTA and CDR2 FQGNSA. Here the CDR3 reads CASSIDRGPSGNTIYF. CDR3 DNA sequence: TGTGCCAGCAGCATTGACAGGGGTCCGTCTGGAAACACCATATATTTT.